Listed below are T cell receptor beta chains from one sample, sequenced in a study of early T cells in non-severe SARS-CoV-2 infection. TCRdb ran MiXCR on the 5' RACE reads and lists one entry per CDR3 protein. Of some 97,000 distinct CDR3 sequences listed, about 11% are singletons. The specimen comprised whole blood, sampled at baseline. The receptors were gathered from an adult who was a healthcare worker with PCR-confirmed SARS-CoV-2 infection or an uninfected control (not recorded which). Both conserved end residues are part of each CDR3. A D gene is named only where the DNA matches it firmly. The size field is filled for only some rows; it gives once, few, many or a size class.

clone size: many
V gene: TRBV19
D gene: TRBD1
J gene: TRBJ2-1
CDR3 length: 13
CDR3 protein: CASRKQGADEQFF
CDR3 DNA: TGTGCCAGTCGAAAACAGGGGGCGGATGAGCAGTTCTTC

clone size: few
V gene: TRBV2
D gene: TRBD1
J gene: TRBJ1-2
CDR3 length: 13
CDR3 protein: CASRRDRNYGYTF
CDR3 DNA: TGTGCCAGCAGACGGGACAGGAACTATGGCTACACCTTC

clone size: many
V gene: TRBV6-5
D gene: NA
J gene: TRBJ1-6
CDR3 length: 15
CDR3 protein: CASSYKSPRDSPLHF
CDR3 DNA: TGTGCCAGCAGTTACAAGTCACCCCGTGATTCACCCCTCCACTTT

clone size: NA
V gene: TRBV11-2
D gene: NA
J gene: TRBJ2-2
CDR3 length: 15
CDR3 protein: CASSFPTGNTGELFF
CDR3 DNA: TGTGCCAGCAGCTTCCCGACAGGGAACACCGGGGAGCTGTTTTTT

clone size: NA
V gene: TRBV6-2/TRBV6-3
D gene: TRBD2
J gene: TRBJ2-1
CDR3 length: 18
CDR3 protein: CASSYGIGLAASYNEQFF
CDR3 DNA: TGTGCCAGCAGTTATGGGATTGGACTAGCGGCGTCCTACAATGAGCAGTTCTTC

clone size: many
V gene: TRBV19
D gene: NA
J gene: TRBJ1-5
CDR3 length: 15
CDR3 protein: CASRTGLLSNQPQHF
CDR3 DNA: TGTGCCAGTAGGACGGGACTCCTGAGCAATCAGCCCCAGCATTTT

clone size: NA
V gene: TRBV19
D gene: NA
J gene: TRBJ2-7
CDR3 length: 18
CDR3 protein: CASSIRGTNGQRIYEQYF
CDR3 DNA: TGTGCCAGTAGTATAAGGGGCACCAATGGACAGCGAATCTACGAGCAGTACTTC

clone size: NA
V gene: TRBV20-1
D gene: TRBD2
J gene: TRBJ2-7
CDR3 length: 14
CDR3 protein: CSARTSGKPYEQYF
CDR3 DNA: TGCAGTGCTCGGACTAGCGGGAAACCCTACGAGCAGTACTTC

clone size: many
V gene: TRBV3-1
D gene: NA
J gene: TRBJ2-3
CDR3 length: 16
CDR3 protein: CASSQVTTAGTDTQYF
CDR3 DNA: TGTGCCAGCAGCCAAGTAACGACAGCTGGCACAGATACGCAGTATTTT

clone size: NA
V gene: TRBV2
D gene: TRBD1
J gene: TRBJ2-3
CDR3 length: 14
CDR3 protein: CANKQGANTDTQYF
CDR3 DNA: TGTGCCAACAAACAGGGGGCGAACACAGATACGCAGTATTTT

clone size: many
V gene: TRBV5-5
D gene: NA
J gene: TRBJ2-3
CDR3 length: 15
CDR3 protein: CASSLAGSYTDTQYF
CDR3 DNA: TGTGCCAGCAGCTTGGCGGGCAGTTACACAGATACGCAGTATTTT

clone size: once
V gene: TRBV19
D gene: TRBD2
J gene: TRBJ2-3
CDR3 length: 14
CDR3 protein: CATSSGRAADTQYF
CDR3 DNA: TGTGCCACCTCTAGCGGGAGGGCCGCTGATACGCAGTATTTT

clone size: NA
V gene: TRBV10-3
D gene: TRBD2
J gene: TRBJ2-1
CDR3 length: 16
CDR3 protein: CAISGTSGSSYNEQFF
CDR3 DNA: TGTGCCATCAGCGGGACTAGCGGGAGCTCCTACAATGAGCAGTTCTTC

clone size: many
V gene: TRBV30
D gene: NA
J gene: TRBJ2-2
CDR3 length: 15
CDR3 protein: CAWKKQGLNTGELFF
CDR3 DNA: TGTGCCTGGAAAAAACAAGGTCTCAACACCGGGGAGCTGTTTTTT

clone size: NA
V gene: TRBV5-1
D gene: NA
J gene: TRBJ1-3
CDR3 length: 15
CDR3 protein: CASSLDAYSGNTIYF
CDR3 DNA: TGCGCCAGCAGCTTGGATGCCTACTCTGGAAACACCATATATTTT

clone size: many
V gene: TRBV20-1
D gene: TRBD2
J gene: TRBJ2-7
CDR3 length: 13
CDR3 protein: CSARAGGIYEQYF
CDR3 DNA: TGCAGTGCCCGGGCGGGGGGAATCTACGAGCAGTACTTC

clone size: many
V gene: TRBV30
D gene: NA
J gene: TRBJ1-2
CDR3 length: 14
CDR3 protein: CAWSVRGADYGYTF
CDR3 DNA: TGTGCCTGGAGTGTAAGGGGGGCCGACTATGGCTACACCTTC

clone size: few
V gene: TRBV30
D gene: NA
J gene: TRBJ1-1
CDR3 length: 15
CDR3 protein: CAWSVRSSGYTEAFF
CDR3 DNA: TGTGCCTGGAGTGTACGGTCCAGTGGATACACTGAAGCTTTCTTT

clone size: few
V gene: TRBV6-2/TRBV6-3
D gene: NA
J gene: TRBJ2-2
CDR3 length: 14
CDR3 protein: CASNLHSNTGELFF
CDR3 DNA: TGTGCCAGCAATCTACACTCTAACACCGGGGAGCTGTTTTTT

clone size: few
V gene: TRBV6-2/TRBV6-3
D gene: NA
J gene: TRBJ2-7
CDR3 length: 12
CDR3 protein: CASTNPPYEQYF
CDR3 DNA: TGTGCCAGCACTAATCCCCCCTACGAGCAGTACTTC

clone size: NA
V gene: TRBV7-2
D gene: NA
J gene: TRBJ2-7
CDR3 length: 15
CDR3 protein: CASSTQTGRSYEQYF
CDR3 DNA: TGTGCCAGCAGCACCCAGACAGGGAGGTCCTACGAGCAGTACTTC

clone size: few
V gene: TRBV9
D gene: NA
J gene: TRBJ2-7
CDR3 length: 15
CDR3 protein: CASSVGQGSAYEQYF
CDR3 DNA: TGTGCCAGCAGCGTAGGCCAGGGGTCGGCCTACGAGCAGTACTTC

clone size: few
V gene: TRBV5-4
D gene: TRBD1
J gene: TRBJ2-5
CDR3 length: 15
CDR3 protein: CASSLAGTGPGTQYF
CDR3 DNA: TGTGCCAGCAGCTTGGCCGGGACAGGCCCAGGGACCCAGTACTTC

clone size: once
V gene: TRBV10-2
D gene: NA
J gene: TRBJ2-2
CDR3 length: 15
CDR3 protein: CASSESAAGSGELFF
CDR3 DNA: TGCGCCAGCAGTGAGTCCGCAGCGGGTTCCGGGGAGCTGTTTTTT

clone size: many
V gene: TRBV11-2
D gene: NA
J gene: TRBJ2-7
CDR3 length: 12
CDR3 protein: CASSLTRGEQYF
CDR3 DNA: TGTGCCAGCAGCCTCACTAGGGGAGAGCAGTACTTC

clone size: many
V gene: TRBV27
D gene: TRBD2
J gene: TRBJ2-7
CDR3 length: 14
CDR3 protein: CASSLKAAGYEQYF
CDR3 DNA: TGTGCCAGCAGTTTAAAAGCAGCGGGGTACGAGCAGTACTTC